In this sample, the clone carrying this T cell receptor beta chain turned up once. Per the original data handling: Reference gene primer amplification gave nucleated cell count estimates. Sequencing used immunoSEQ multiplex PCR; TCRdb keeps in-frame clones, though not all of them. The V and J calls and clone size come from that table; D and trimming were worked out from the DNA. This table holds over 200,000 clones, about 86% found once. The sample comes from a study of blood T cell repertoires in COVID-19. As for the study in general: Acute and convalescent COVID-19 samples came from the United States, Italy and Spain. T cells, B-cell-depleted T cells, or PBMCs supplied cDNA or gDNA.

CDR3 length: 15 amino acids. V lost 5 bases and J lost 2; bases outside the gene matches: 5. Germline CDR1 is SGHNT and CDR2 is YENEEA. The V and J genes are TRBV11-3 and TRBJ2-5, with TRBD2 identical over 10 bases. Specimen: peripheral blood. The sequence was obtained from a man aged 45 to 65 with active or convalescent COVID-19. This chain's CDR3 is CASSPGTSEQETQYF. The CDR3 bases are TGTGCCAGCAGCCCCGGGACTAGCGAGCAAGAGACCCAGTACTTC.